The next 18 T cell receptor beta chains were all read from a single sample in a study of cytomegalovirus exposure and HLA in healthy donors. This PCR relied on a set of 60 Vbeta primers and 13 Jbeta primers. TCRdb keeps only in-frame clones here, not all; method: immunoSEQ multiplex PCR. Here the sample spans under 200,000 clones, roughly 79% being singletons. Source material: PBMCs. These receptors were obtained from a woman aged 30 to 39 in good health and CMV-seropositive.

The rearrangement joins TRBV27 to TRBJ2-3, with 9 bases fitting TRBD2. The CDR3 has 17 amino acids. CDR1 and CDR2 (germline): MNHEY, SMNVEV (reference sequence). V lost 1 base to trimming and J lost 2 bases; unmatched junction nucleotides: 7. The CDR3 loop reads CASSLYLSSGDTDTQYF. The CDR3 DNA reads as TGTGCCAGCAGTTTATACCTTTCTAGCGGGGACACAGATACGCAGTATTTT.

The chain uses TRBV21-1 and TRBJ1-2; the DNA was not used to check the table's D call, TRBD1. TRBV21-1 is classified as a pseudogene. The CDR3 totals 13 residues. Here the CDR3 DNA reads TGTGCCAGCAGCAAAGCAACGTGGCATGGCTACACCTTC. Residues: CASSKATWHGYTF.

CDR3 DNA sequence: TGTGCCAGCAGGAAGGGCGTGGGTCAGGGGTACTACAATGAGCAGTTCTTC. Translating it yields CASRKGVGQGYYNEQFF. This chain connects TRBV27 to TRBJ2-1, with a tentative D call TRBD1 (6 bases). Germline lookup yields CDR1 MNHEY and CDR2 SMNVEV (reference sequence). The CDR3 loop spans 17 amino acids. V lost 6 bases and J lost 3, with 21 bases in between.

In DNA, the CDR3 is TGTGCCAGCAGCCTCGAGGGGGACACTGAAGCTTTCTTT. The encoded protein is CASSLEGDTEAFF. The chain couples TRBV11-3 to TRBJ1-1; D perhaps matches TRBD1 (6 bases). Germline values: CDR1 SGHNT, CDR2 YENEEA. Trimming took 5 bases from V and 3 from J, leaving 10 bases between them. This CDR3 spans 13 amino acids.

This chain connects TRBV19 to TRBJ2-7; 7 bases fit TRBD1. With V trimmed by 1 base and J by 5 bases, 5 bases remained unmatched. Per the germline V gene, CDR1 is LNHDA and CDR2 is SQIVND (reference sequence). The CDR3 contains 14 residues. Written as DNA, the CDR3 is TGTGCCAGTAGTATAGGGGTCACAGGGGACGAGCAGTACTTC. It is translated as CASSIGVTGDEQYF.

The chain joins TRBV6-5 to TRBJ2-5; TRBD1 agrees at 7 bases. The end of the DNA aligns better with TRBJ2-7, so the J call may be wrong. The length of the CDR3 is 15 residues. CDR1 MNHEY and CDR2 SVGAGI come from the germline V gene. As DNA, the CDR3 is TGTGCCAGCAGTCGTGACAGGGTTAGGTCCTACGAGCAGTACTTC. Translating it yields CASSRDRVRSYEQYF.

About this clone: At one of its ends the junction is not consistent with the germline gene, which may arise from a read error. The chain is built from TRBV7-9 and TRBJ1-1, with unresolved D. This CDR3 is 14 amino acids long. CDR1 is SEHNR, CDR2 FQNEAQ, per germline (reference sequence). This chain's CDR3 is CSSSPSIMNTEAFF. The CDR3 bases are TGTTCCAGCAGTCCGAGCATCATGAACACTGAAGCTTTCTTT.

The chain carries TRBV6-1 and TRBJ2-7; D is possibly TRBD1 (7 bases). CDR1 and CDR2 (germline): MNHNS, SASEGT. The CDR3 totals 16 residues. V lost 3 bases, J lost 0 bases, and 15 bases lay in between. The CDR3 DNA reads as TGTGCCAGCAGTGACGCGGGACAGACTTTCTCCTACGAGCAGTACTTC. This encodes CASSDAGQTFSYEQYF.

This chain connects TRBV18 to TRBJ1-2; the match to TRBD1 covers 8 bases. The length of the CDR3 is 13 residues. The germline gives CDR1 KGHSH, CDR2 LQKENI. V shed 3 bases and J 4 bases; nucleotides not matched to a gene: 1. Here the CDR3 reads CASSPTGAYGYTF. CDR3 in DNA: TGTGCCAGCTCACCGACAGGGGCCTATGGCTACACCTTC.

The chain uses TRBV27 and TRBJ2-5, with 7 nucleotides matching TRBD1. V gave up 4 bases and J gave up 5 bases; unmatched junction bases: 13. The germline CDR1 and CDR2 sequences are MNHEY and SMNVEV (reference sequence). The CDR3 has 16 residues. DNA of the CDR3: TGTGCCAGCAGTTCGATCCCACAGGGGCGGAGGGAGACCCAGTACTTC. Protein sequence: CASSSIPQGRRETQYF.

V and J are TRBV5-1 and TRBJ2-3; D may be TRBD1 (6 bases). V lost 4 bases, J lost 2 bases, and 11 bases lay in between. The CDR3 is 14 residues long. Germline V lookup: CDR1 SGHRS, CDR2 YFSETQ. The CDR3 DNA is TGCGCCAGCAGCCGCCGGACAGACACAGATACGCAGTATTTT. Translation: CASSRRTDTDTQYF.

CDR3 DNA: TGCGCCAGCAGCTCTTCTAGGGAGACGGGCACTGAAGCTTTCTTT. Protein: CASSSSRETGTEAFF. The chain has TRBV5-1 and TRBJ1-1, with D hard to call. Germline values: CDR1 SGHRS, CDR2 YFSETQ. This CDR3 is 15 amino acids long. The germline V and J ends were trimmed by 3 bases and 4 bases, with 16 bases remaining between them.

The J gene is TRBJ2-7, the V gene TRBV18; 8 bases map to TRBD2. The CDR3 is 14 residues long. V trimming: 2 bases; J trimming: 3 bases; junction bases outside the gene matches: 3. In germline, CDR1 is KGHSH, CDR2 LQKENI. The CDR3 DNA follows: TGTGCCAGCTCACCAGAGCGGGAGCGCTACGAGCAGTACTTC. This sequence encodes CASSPERERYEQYF.

This clone appeared a few times. The chain couples TRBV6-5 to TRBJ1-2; TRBD1 matches at 7 bases. CDR1 and CDR2 (germline): MNHEY, SVGAGI. This CDR3 has 14 residues. Trimming took 6 bases from V and 3 from J; bases not matched to a gene: 7. The CDR3 DNA reads as TGTGCCAGCAGAAGACAGGGAGGACACTATGGCTACACCTTC. This gives the protein CASRRQGGHYGYTF.

The V gene is TRBV9, the J gene TRBJ1-5; 7 nucleotides align to TRBD1. Looked up from germline, CDR1 is SGDLS and CDR2 is YYNGEE. The CDR3 loop spans 11 amino acids. Germline trimming cut 3 bases from V and 13 bases from J; bases unmatched to any gene: 4. The chain's CDR3 is CASSGGTAQHF. CDR3 bases: TGTGCCAGCAGCGGAGGGACAGCTCAGCATTTT.

The chain is built from TRBV10-3 and TRBJ1-1, with D unclear. This CDR3 spans 14 amino acids. From germline, CDR1 is ENHRY and CDR2 SYGVKD. With 8 bases removed from V and 4 bases from J, the gap between germline ends came to 17 bases. The CDR3 DNA reads TGTGCCATCGCTTGGAGCTCGGTCGGCACTGAAGCTTTCTTT. Its protein product is CAIAWSSVGTEAFF.

The chain employs TRBV29-1 and TRBJ1-2, with 7 positions matching TRBD1. Losses at the gene ends were 6 bases for V and 4 bases for J; bases not matched to a gene: 11. The CDR3 spans 14 residues. CDR1 is SQVTM, CDR2 ANQGSEA, per germline. CDR3 bases: TGCAGCGTCGCAGGGGGGTCGGGCCTCTATGGCTACACCTTC. Its protein product is CSVAGGSGLYGYTF.

This clone was counted only a few times. This chain links TRBV2 with TRBJ2-7, with D possibly matching TRBD1 (5 bases). From germline, CDR1 is SNHLY and CDR2 FYNNEI. The CDR3 length is 13 residues. V gave up 4 bases and J gave up 5 bases, with 12 bases separating them. CDR3 protein: CASSGGRVDEQYF. In nucleotides, the CDR3 is TGTGCCAGCAGTGGAGGCAGGGTCGACGAGCAGTACTTC.